What follows are 27 T cell receptor beta chains derived from one specimen sequenced in a study of Graves' ophthalmopathy and Graves' hyperthyroidism. RNA transcripts provided the template for amplifying TCR beta CDR3 regions. Scientists carried out first-round RT-PCR using HTBI primers and then a second-round multiplex PCR. One entry per CDR3 protein results from TCRdb running MiXCR on the multiplex PCR reads. The repertoire holds under 200,000 distinct CDR3 sequences, 30% to 45% seen once, with 5.8% in the top ten. Sequencing used peripheral blood. Receptor source: a woman aged 40 to 55 with Graves' ophthalmopathy.

This chain links TRBV6-1 with TRBJ2-7; tentative D call: TRBD2 (6 bases). Germline assignment: CDR1 MNHNS and CDR2 SASEGT. V was trimmed by 4 bases and J by 2 bases, leaving 21 bases between them. The CDR3 length is 17 residues. The CDR3 DNA follows: TGTGCCAGCAGTGGCCAAGACGCGGGGCGGCCCCCCTACGAGCAGTACTTC. This encodes CASSGQDAGRPPYEQYF.

V gene TRBV6-1 combines with J gene TRBJ1-2; perhaps TRBD1 as D (5 bases). V was trimmed by 4 bases and J by 7 bases, leaving 7 bases between them. The CDR3 has 11 residues. Germline lookup yields CDR1 MNHNS and CDR2 SASEGT. As DNA, the CDR3 is TGTGCCAGCAGTGTCGGGGCTGGCTACACCTTC. Amino acid sequence: CASSVGAGYTF.

Many counts were recorded for this clonotype. The rearrangement links TRBV7-9 to TRBJ2-7, with D possibly matching TRBD2 (6 bases). The CDR3 contains 13 residues. Deletions cut 6 bases from V and 2 bases from J, with 11 bases between. CDR1 is SEHNR, CDR2 FQNEAQ, per germline (reference sequence). The CDR3 sequence: CASRMGGAYEQYF. The CDR3 DNA follows: TGTGCCAGCAGAATGGGGGGAGCCTACGAGCAGTACTTC.

The chain recombines TRBV12-3 or TRBV12-4 with TRBJ1-1; D perhaps matches TRBD1 (5 bases). V was cut by 5 bases and J by 0 bases, with 16 bases left in between. The CDR3 is 16 amino acids. CDR3 in amino acids: CASSLGTRRMNTEAFF. CDR3 DNA: TGTGCCAGCAGTCTCGGGACGAGGAGGATGAACACTGAAGCTTTCTTT.

This clonotype came up many times. The chain has TRBV3-1 and TRBJ2-7, with TRBD2 as a possible D gene (5 bases). Looked up from germline, CDR1 is LGHDT and CDR2 is YNNKEL (reference sequence). V lost 4 bases to trimming and J lost 9 bases, with 19 bases between them. The CDR3 totals 14 residues. CDR3: CASSPDLEGFRQYF. The CDR3 region has the DNA TGTGCCAGCAGCCCTGACCTTGAGGGATTCAGGCAGTACTTC.

The genes are TRBV20-1 and TRBJ2-7, with 10 bases identical to TRBD1. The CDR3 sequence is 14 residues long. V lost 6 bases to trimming and J lost 9 bases; unmatched junction nucleotides: 14. Germline V CDR1 and CDR2: DFQATT, SNEGSKA (reference sequence). This CDR3 reads CSAPSGTGDIGQYF. CDR3 coding DNA: TGCAGTGCGCCTTCCGGGACAGGGGATATAGGGCAGTACTTC.

V is TRBV24-1 and J is TRBJ1-2; TRBD1 aligns across 9 bases. The CDR3 consists of 15 residues. Trimming cost V 3 bases and J 5 bases; bases outside gene matches: 6. Germline-derived CDR1 and CDR2 are KGHDR and SFDVKD. The chain's CDR3 is CATSDATGGKYGYTF. The CDR3 DNA reads TGTGCCACCAGTGATGCGACAGGGGGAAAGTATGGCTACACCTTC.

This clonotype was recorded many times. The chain has TRBV20-1 and TRBJ2-5, with D hard to call. CDR1 DFQATT and CDR2 SNEGSKA come from the germline V gene (reference sequence). The CDR3 runs 11 residues. Deletions cut 6 bases from V and 5 bases from J, with 10 bases between. The CDR3 reads CSATEVETQYF. DNA of the CDR3: TGCAGTGCCACAGAGGTGGAGACCCAGTACTTC.

This clonotype has ten or more counts. V usage is TRBV6-2 or TRBV6-3 and J usage is TRBJ2-7, with no clear D. V was pared by 3 bases and J by 6 bases, with 9 bases between. The CDR3 has 12 amino acids. Germline CDR1 MNHEY, CDR2 SVGEGT. The CDR3 region is CASSYLGLEQYF. In nucleotides, the CDR3 is TGTGCCAGCAGTTATTTAGGGCTCGAGCAGTACTTC.

This chain uses TRBV28 with TRBJ1-2, with unresolved D. CDR1 and CDR2 from the germline V gene are MDHEN and SYDVKM. V was pared by 1 base and J by 8 bases, with 8 bases between. This CDR3 is 12 amino acids long. The CDR3 sequence: CASSLLAGGYTF. Here the CDR3 DNA reads TGTGCCAGCAGTTTATTGGCGGGAGGCTACACCTTC.

This clonotype was detected many times. The chain uses TRBV12-3 or TRBV12-4 and TRBJ2-5; 8 bases line up with TRBD1. V was clipped by 0 bases and J by 5 bases; unmatched bases: 5. The CDR3 sequence is 15 residues long. The CDR3 region is CASSLAWGQEETQYF. In DNA, the CDR3 is TGTGCCAGCAGTTTAGCGTGGGGACAGGAGGAGACCCAGTACTTC.

This clonotype was counted at least ten times. The chain recombines TRBV28 with TRBJ1-6, with 10 positions matching TRBD1. Germline V lookup: CDR1 MDHEN, CDR2 SYDVKM. There are 15 residues in the CDR3. Losses at the gene ends were 4 bases for V and 8 bases for J; bases not matched to a gene: 5. This chain's CDR3 is CASSYSTGGYSPLHF. The CDR3 DNA reads as TGTGCCAGCAGTTACTCGACAGGGGGCTATTCACCCCTCCACTTT.

This clonotype was recorded only once. The gene calls are TRBV6-5 and TRBJ2-5; 8 bases are a match to TRBD2. J gave up 1 base and V 6 bases, and 7 bases lay outside the gene matches. The CDR3 totals 15 residues. Germline CDR1 is MNHEY and CDR2 is SVGAGI. Here the CDR3 DNA reads TGTGCCAGCAGGTATAGCGGGAACCCCCAAGAGACCCAGTACTTC. Protein product: CASRYSGNPQETQYF.

This clonotype was observed at least ten times. The chain carries TRBV5-1 and TRBJ2-7; D is unclear. CDR1 is SGHRS, CDR2 YFSETQ, per germline. The CDR3 totals 12 residues. Trimming pared 4 bases from V and 0 bases from J, leaving 5 bases between. CDR3: CASSRTSYEQYF. In DNA form, the CDR3 reads TGCGCCAGCAGCAGGACCTCCTACGAGCAGTACTTC.

The V call is TRBV6-5, the J call TRBJ2-7; 7 bases align to TRBD1. With 0 bases clipped from V and 4 bases from J, the junction kept 12 bases outside the gene matches. There are 17 residues in the CDR3. Germline CDR1 MNHEY, CDR2 SVGAGI. The CDR3 region has the DNA TGTGCCAGCAGTTACTCGAGGGGCACAGGGGTTTCGTACGAGCAGTACTTC. Its protein product is CASSYSRGTGVSYEQYF.

The table lists this clonotype with many counts. The chain recombines TRBV28 with TRBJ2-7; 7 bases are a match to TRBD1. Germline lookup yields CDR1 MDHEN and CDR2 SYDVKM. V lost 2 bases, J lost 2 bases, and 3 bases stayed unmatched. The CDR3 contains 14 residues. In DNA form, the CDR3 reads TGTGCCAGCAGTTTAGGGACAGCCACCTACGAGCAGTACTTC. It is translated as CASSLGTATYEQYF.

This clonotype occurred many times. V and J are TRBV2 and TRBJ2-5; D is perhaps TRBD1 (6 bases). Trimming shortened V by 7 bases and J by 2 bases, and 14 bases separated the two germline ends. There are 14 residues in the CDR3. The V gene's germline CDR1 is SNHLY and CDR2 FYNNEI. This chain's CDR3 is CASTPGAIQETQYF. CDR3 sequence (DNA): TGTGCCAGCACACCAGGGGCGATACAAGAGACCCAGTACTTC.

This sequence joins TRBV7-2 and TRBJ2-7; D is uncertain. Germline CDR1 reads SGHTA; CDR2 reads FQGNSA. V lost 2 bases, J lost 0 bases, and 11 bases lay in between. The CDR3 spans 15 residues. The DNA of the CDR3 is TGTGCCAGCAGCTTAATCCGGTCGAGCTCCTACGAGCAGTACTTC. Protein: CASSLIRSSSYEQYF.

This clonotype was recorded once. The genes are TRBV11-1 and TRBJ2-7, with D perhaps TRBD1 (6 bases). The V end lost 1 base, the J end lost 1 base, and 14 bases lay between the germline ends. Per germline, CDR1 SGHAT and CDR2 FQDESV (reference sequence). CDR3 length equals 16 residues. In DNA form, the CDR3 reads TGTGCCAGCAGCTTAGTGGGTTTGGGACAATCCTACGAGCAGTACTTC. Translation gives CASSLVGLGQSYEQYF. The full variable domain, rest sourced from reference TRBV11-1 and TRBJ2-7, is EAEVAQSPRYKITEKSQAVAFWCDPISGHATLYWYRQILGQGPELLVQFQDESVVDDSQLPKDRFSAERLKGVDSTLKIQPAELGDSAMYLCASSLVGLGQSYEQYFGPGTRLTVT.

In this sample, this clonotype turned up many times. DNA of the CDR3: TGTGCCAGCGGCCGTAGCGGAACCTACGAGCAGTACTTC. Translated: CASGRSGTYEQYF. The rearrangement links TRBV7-2 to TRBJ2-7; tentatively, D is TRBD2 (6 bases). Germline V gene lookup returns CDR1 SGHTA and CDR2 FQGNSA. CDR3 length equals 13 residues. V was trimmed by 8 bases and J by 2 bases, leaving 13 bases between them.

In its sample, this clonotype was seen many times. It may be a read error: a sequence one base away is much more abundant. The rearrangement links TRBV4-3 to TRBJ2-5, with D maybe TRBD2 (6 bases). Germline CDR1 and CDR2: LGHNA and YSLEER. This CDR3 contains 15 residues. V was shortened by 0 bases and J by 5 bases, with 13 bases between the two germline ends. Written as DNA, the CDR3 is TGCGCCAGCAGCCAAGATGGGGGGTTGGGGGAGACCCAGTACTTC. Its translation is CASSQDGGLGETQYF.

This clonotype was counted ten times or more. The chain uses TRBV20-1 and TRBJ2-7; no reliable D call. Germline-derived CDR1 and CDR2 are DFQATT and SNEGSKA (reference sequence). V lost 5 bases to trimming and J lost 5 bases, with 7 bases between them. CDR3 length: 10 residues. The CDR3 loop is CSASRDEQYF. The DNA for the CDR3 is TGCAGTGCTTCTAGGGACGAGCAGTACTTC.

The sample holds one count of this clonotype. This rearrangement joins TRBV12-3 or TRBV12-4 to TRBJ2-5; D tentatively fits TRBD1 or TRBD2 (5 bases each). Trimming took 6 bases from V and 2 from J, leaving 13 bases between them. The CDR3 covers 14 residues. Written as DNA, the CDR3 is TGTGCCAGCAGAGCCGGGACGAGGCAAGAGACCCAGTACTTC. It specifies CASRAGTRQETQYF.

This clonotype was recorded many times. V usage is TRBV12-3 or TRBV12-4 and J usage is TRBJ1-3; no reliable D call. There are 14 residues in the CDR3. Trimming pared 2 bases from V and 3 bases from J, leaving 8 bases between. The CDR3: CASSLPGYGNTIYF. The CDR3 region has the DNA TGTGCCAGCAGTTTACCGGGGTATGGAAACACCATATATTTT.

The chain joins TRBV6-5 to TRBJ1-2, with a tentative D call TRBD1 (6 bases). This CDR3 is built from 14 residues. Germline CDR1 reads MNHEY; CDR2 reads SVGAGI. Deletions cut 2 bases from V and 4 bases from J, with 11 bases between. The CDR3 DNA follows: TGTGCCAGCAGTTACCTGGCGGGGGCCTATGGCTACACCTTC. This translates into CASSYLAGAYGYTF.

This rearrangement joins TRBV28 to TRBJ2-7; unclear D gene. Trimming stripped 5 bases from V and 0 bases from J, with 14 bases between. This CDR3 comprises 15 residues. Germline V gene data show CDR1 as MDHEN and CDR2 as SYDVKM. CDR3 sequence (DNA): TGTGCCAGCAGTCTAACACGCGCCCCCTCCTACGAGCAGTACTTC. Protein sequence: CASSLTRAPSYEQYF.

A few counts support this clonotype. The chain couples TRBV6-2 or TRBV6-3 to TRBJ2-5; tentatively, D is TRBD2 (6 bases). The CDR3 sequence is 13 residues long. Germline V gene lookup returns CDR1 MNHEY and CDR2 SVGEGT. V lost 6 bases, J lost 5 bases, and 13 bases lay in between. CDR3 amino acids: CASRPLAGETQYF. DNA of the CDR3: TGTGCCAGCAGACCCCTGGCGGGGGAGACCCAGTACTTC.